The T cell receptor beta chain under discussion was sequenced for a study of cytomegalovirus exposure and HLA in healthy donors. 13 Jbeta primers and 60 Vbeta primers were used for the PCR. Only in-frame clones appear in the TCRdb table, and some are missing; sequencing was by immunoSEQ multiplex PCR. The sample lists under 200,000 clones, around 77% occurring once. The V gene end was trimmed by 2 bases and the J gene end by 4 bases; junction bases not matched to a gene: 4. This CDR3 comprises 14 residues. Germline CDR1 is SGHRS and CDR2 is YFSETQ. The sequenced sample was PBMCs. The sequence was obtained from a young woman in good health and CMV-seronegative. This chain links TRBV5-1 with TRBJ2-3; 7 nucleotides match TRBD1. The CDR3: CASSFDRVADTQYF. The CDR3 nucleotides read TGCGCCAGCAGCTTCGACAGGGTGGCAGATACGCAGTATTTT. Complete variable domain (other parts from reference TRBV5-1 and TRBJ2-3): KAGVTQTPRYLIKTRGQQVTLSCSPISGHRSVSWYQQTPGQGLQFLFEYFSETQRNKGNFPGRFSGRQFSNSRSEMNVSTLELGDSALYLCASSFDRVADTQYFGPGTRLTVL.